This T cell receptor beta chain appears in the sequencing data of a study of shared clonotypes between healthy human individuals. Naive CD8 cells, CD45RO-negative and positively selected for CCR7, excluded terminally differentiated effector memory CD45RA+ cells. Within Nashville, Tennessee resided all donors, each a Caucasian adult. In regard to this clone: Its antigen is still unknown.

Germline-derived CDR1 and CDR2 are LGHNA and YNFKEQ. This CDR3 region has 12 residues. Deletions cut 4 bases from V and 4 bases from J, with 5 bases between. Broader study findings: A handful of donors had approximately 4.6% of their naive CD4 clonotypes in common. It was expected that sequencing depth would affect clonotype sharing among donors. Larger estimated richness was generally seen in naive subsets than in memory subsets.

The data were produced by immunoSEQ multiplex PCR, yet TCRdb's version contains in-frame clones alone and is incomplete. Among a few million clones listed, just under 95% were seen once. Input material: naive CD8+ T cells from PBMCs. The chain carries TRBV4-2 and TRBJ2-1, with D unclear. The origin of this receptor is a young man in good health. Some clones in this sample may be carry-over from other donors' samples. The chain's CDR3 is CASSLSYNEQFF. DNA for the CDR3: TGTGCCAGCAGCCTAAGTTACAATGAGCAGTTCTTC.